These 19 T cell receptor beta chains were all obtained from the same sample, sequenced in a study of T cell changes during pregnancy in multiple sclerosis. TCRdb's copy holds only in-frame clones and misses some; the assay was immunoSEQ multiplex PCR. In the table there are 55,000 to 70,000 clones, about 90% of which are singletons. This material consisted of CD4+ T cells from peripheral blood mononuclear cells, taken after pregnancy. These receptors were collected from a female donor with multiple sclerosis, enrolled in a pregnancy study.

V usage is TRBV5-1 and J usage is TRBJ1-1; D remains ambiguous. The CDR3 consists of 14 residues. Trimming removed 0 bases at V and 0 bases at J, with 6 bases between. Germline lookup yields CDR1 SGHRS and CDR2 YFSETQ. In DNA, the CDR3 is TGCGCCAGCAGCTTGGGAACAGTGAACACTGAAGCTTTCTTT. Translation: CASSLGTVNTEAFF.

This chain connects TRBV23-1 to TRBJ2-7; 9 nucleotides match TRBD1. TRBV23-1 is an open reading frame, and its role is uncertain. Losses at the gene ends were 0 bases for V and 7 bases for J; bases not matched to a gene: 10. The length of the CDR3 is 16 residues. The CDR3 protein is CASSQSAGTGPFEQYF. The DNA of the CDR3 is TGCGCCAGCAGTCAATCTGCCGGGACAGGGCCCTTTGAGCAGTACTTC.

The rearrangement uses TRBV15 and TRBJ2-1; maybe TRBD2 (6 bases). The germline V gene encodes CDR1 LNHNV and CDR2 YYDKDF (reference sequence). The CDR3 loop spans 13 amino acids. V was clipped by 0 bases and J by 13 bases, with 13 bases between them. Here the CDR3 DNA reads TGTGCCACCAGCAGAGATCGTCAGGGAGGCCAGTTCTTC. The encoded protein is CATSRDRQGGQFF.

The DNA of the CDR3 is TGTGCCAGCAGTGACAGGACAGGGACGAACACTGAAGCTTTCTTT. It encodes CASSDRTGTNTEAFF. The chain recombines TRBV25-1 with TRBJ1-1, with TRBD1 identical over 8 bases. CDR3 size: 15 residues. Trimming removed 3 bases from V and 1 base from J; junction bases left unmatched: 4. Germline assignment: CDR1 MGHDK and CDR2 SYGVNS.

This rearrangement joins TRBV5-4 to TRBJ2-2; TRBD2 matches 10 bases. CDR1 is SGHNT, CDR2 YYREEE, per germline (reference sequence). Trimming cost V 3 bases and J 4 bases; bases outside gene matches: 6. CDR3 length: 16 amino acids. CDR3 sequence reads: CASSSRLAGPTGELFF. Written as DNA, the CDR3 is TGTGCCAGCAGCTCTCGACTAGCGGGCCCCACCGGGGAGCTGTTTTTT.

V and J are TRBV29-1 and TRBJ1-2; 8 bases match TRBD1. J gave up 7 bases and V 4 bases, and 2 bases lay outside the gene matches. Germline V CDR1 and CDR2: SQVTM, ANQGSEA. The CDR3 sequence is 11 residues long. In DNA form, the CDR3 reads TGCAGCGTTGGGACAGGGATTGGCTACACCTTC. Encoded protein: CSVGTGIGYTF. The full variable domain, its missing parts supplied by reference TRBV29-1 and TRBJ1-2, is SAVISQKPSRDICQRGTSLTIQCQVDSQVTMMFWYRQQPGQSLTLIATANQGSEATYESGFVIDKFPISRPNLTFSTLTVSNMSPEDSSIYLCSVGTGIGYTFGSGTRLTVV.

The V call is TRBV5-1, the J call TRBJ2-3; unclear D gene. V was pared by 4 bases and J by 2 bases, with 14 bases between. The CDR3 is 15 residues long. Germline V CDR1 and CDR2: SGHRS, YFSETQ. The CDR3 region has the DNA TGCGCCAGCAGCCGCTCCGGTCTGAACACAGATACGCAGTATTTT. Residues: CASSRSGLNTDTQYF.

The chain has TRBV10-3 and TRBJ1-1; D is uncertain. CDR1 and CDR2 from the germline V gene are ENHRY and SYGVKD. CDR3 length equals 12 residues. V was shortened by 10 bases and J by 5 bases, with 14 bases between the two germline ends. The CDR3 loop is CATRSTGTEAFF. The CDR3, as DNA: TGTGCCACCCGAAGCACCGGGACTGAAGCTTTCTTT.

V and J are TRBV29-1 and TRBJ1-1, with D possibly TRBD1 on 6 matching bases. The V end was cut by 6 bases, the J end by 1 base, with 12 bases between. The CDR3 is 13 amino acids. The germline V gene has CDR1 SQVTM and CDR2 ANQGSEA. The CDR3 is CSVTGLGNTEAFF. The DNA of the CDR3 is TGCAGCGTCACAGGGCTTGGGAACACTGAAGCTTTCTTT. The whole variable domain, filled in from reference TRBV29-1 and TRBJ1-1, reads SAVISQKPSRDICQRGTSLTIQCQVDSQVTMMFWYRQQPGQSLTLIATANQGSEATYESGFVIDKFPISRPNLTFSTLTVSNMSPEDSSIYLCSVTGLGNTEAFFGQGTRLTVV.

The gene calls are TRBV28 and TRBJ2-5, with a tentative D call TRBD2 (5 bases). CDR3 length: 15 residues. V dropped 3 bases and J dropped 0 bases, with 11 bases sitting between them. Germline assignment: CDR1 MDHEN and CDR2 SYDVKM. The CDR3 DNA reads TGTGCCAGCAGTTTTGGGCGGGCCTACCAAGAGACCCAGTACTTC. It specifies CASSFGRAYQETQYF.

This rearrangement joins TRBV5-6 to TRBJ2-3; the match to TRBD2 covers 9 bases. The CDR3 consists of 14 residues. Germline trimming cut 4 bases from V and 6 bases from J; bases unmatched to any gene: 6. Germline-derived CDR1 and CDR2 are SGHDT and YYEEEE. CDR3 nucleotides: TGTGCCAGCAGCCTGGGACTAGCCAGGGATACGCAGTATTTT. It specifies CASSLGLARDTQYF.

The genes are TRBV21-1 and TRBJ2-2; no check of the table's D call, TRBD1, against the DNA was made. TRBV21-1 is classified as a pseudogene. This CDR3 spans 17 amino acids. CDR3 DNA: TGTGCCAGCAGCCGACTTGTCGGACAGTTGAACACCGGGGAGCTGTTTTTT. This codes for CASSRLVGQLNTGELFF.

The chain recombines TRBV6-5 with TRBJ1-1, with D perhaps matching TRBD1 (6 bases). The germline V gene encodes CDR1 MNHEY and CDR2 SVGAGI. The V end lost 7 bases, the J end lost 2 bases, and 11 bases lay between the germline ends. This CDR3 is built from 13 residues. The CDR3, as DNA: TGTGCCAGCATCGGGACAAGAAACACTGAAGCTTTCTTT. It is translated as CASIGTRNTEAFF.

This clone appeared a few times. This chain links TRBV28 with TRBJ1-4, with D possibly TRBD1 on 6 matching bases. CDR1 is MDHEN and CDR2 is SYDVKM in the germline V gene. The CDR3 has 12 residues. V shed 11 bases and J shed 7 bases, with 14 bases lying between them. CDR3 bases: TGTGCCGTAAGGGGGTTAGGTGAAAAACTGTTTTTT. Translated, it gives CAVRGLGEKLFF.

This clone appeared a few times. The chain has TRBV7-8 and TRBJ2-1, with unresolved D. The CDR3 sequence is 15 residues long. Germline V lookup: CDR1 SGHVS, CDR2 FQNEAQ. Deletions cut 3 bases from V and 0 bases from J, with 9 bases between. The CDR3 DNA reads TGTGCCAGCAGCTTTGACTGGAGCTCCTACAATGAGCAGTTCTTC. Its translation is CASSFDWSSYNEQFF.

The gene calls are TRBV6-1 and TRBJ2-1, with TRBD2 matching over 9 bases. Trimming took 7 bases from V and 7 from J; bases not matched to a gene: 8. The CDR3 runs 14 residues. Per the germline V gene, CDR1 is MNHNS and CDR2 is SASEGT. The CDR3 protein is CASKENSGRNEQFF. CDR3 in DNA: TGTGCCAGCAAGGAGAATAGCGGGAGAAATGAGCAGTTCTTC.

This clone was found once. Written as DNA, the CDR3 is TGCGCCAGCAGCCAGGACCTCAGGGGAGTCGGCACTGAAGCTTTCTTT. Translating gives CASSQDLRGVGTEAFF. The rearrangement joins TRBV4-1 to TRBJ1-1; maybe TRBD1 (6 bases). Germline loops: CDR1 MGHRA, CDR2 YSYEKL. The CDR3 runs to 16 residues. V dropped 3 bases and J dropped 4 bases, with 18 bases sitting between them.

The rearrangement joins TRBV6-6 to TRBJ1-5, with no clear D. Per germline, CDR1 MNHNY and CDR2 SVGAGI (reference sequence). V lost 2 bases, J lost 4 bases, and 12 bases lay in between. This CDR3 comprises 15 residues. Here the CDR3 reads CASSYLPGGNQPQHF. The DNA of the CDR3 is TGTGCCAGCAGTTACCTCCCGGGTGGGAATCAGCCCCAGCATTTT.

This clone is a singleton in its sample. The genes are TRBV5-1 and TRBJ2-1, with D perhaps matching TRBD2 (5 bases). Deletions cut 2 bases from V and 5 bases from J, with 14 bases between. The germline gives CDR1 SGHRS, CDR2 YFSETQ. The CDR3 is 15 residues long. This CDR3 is CASSFGVLGDNEQFF. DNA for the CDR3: TGCGCCAGCAGCTTCGGGGTCCTAGGAGACAATGAGCAGTTCTTC.